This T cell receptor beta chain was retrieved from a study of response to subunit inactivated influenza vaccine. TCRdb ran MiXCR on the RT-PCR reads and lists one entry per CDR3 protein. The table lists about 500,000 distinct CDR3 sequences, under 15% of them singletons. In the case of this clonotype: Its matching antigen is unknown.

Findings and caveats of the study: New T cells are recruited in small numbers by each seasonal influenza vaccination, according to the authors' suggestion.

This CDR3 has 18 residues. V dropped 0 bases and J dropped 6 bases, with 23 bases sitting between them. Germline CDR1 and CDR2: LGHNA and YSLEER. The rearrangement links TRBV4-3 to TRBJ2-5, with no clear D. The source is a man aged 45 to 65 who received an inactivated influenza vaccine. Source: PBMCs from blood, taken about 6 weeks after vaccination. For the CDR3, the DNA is TGCGCCAGCAGCCAAGATATATCCGGTGCGGCCGGGCGGAAGACCCAGTACTTC. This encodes CASSQDISGAAGRKTQYF.